The 8 T cell receptor beta chains below all came from one sample that was sequenced in a study of metastatic and nonmetastatic thyroid tumors. Through MiXCR, TCRdb re-clonotyped the PCR reads. Here the sample spans 20,000 to 25,000 clones, roughly 15% being singletons. Ahead of thyroid surgery, no patient had received treatment of any kind. What was sequenced was tumor tissue. The receptors stem from a female donor with papillary thyroid cancer or a benign thyroid nodule (not recorded which). Some clones in this sample may be carry-over from other donors' samples.

This clone has ten or more counts. A clone one base away is much larger, so this may be a read error. The sample contains more than one DNA sequence encoding this CDR3. The chain couples TRBV9 to TRBJ1-5, with unresolved D. CDR3 size: 15 residues. In germline, CDR1 is SGDLS, CDR2 YYNGEE. The CDR3: CASSVEGSINQPQHF. CDR3 in DNA: TGCGCCAGCAGCGTAGAGGGCAGTATCAATCAGCCCCAGCATTTT.

The CDR3 DNA sequence: TGTGCCTGGAGGTTGATGACGGGGGTCTCCTACGAGCAGTACTTC. Protein sequence: CAWRLMTGVSYEQYF. V and J are TRBV30 and TRBJ2-7; possible D gene TRBD2, 6 bases. The V gene lost 3 bases and the J gene lost 0 bases, with 15 bases spanning the gap. Germline CDR1 GTSNPN, CDR2 SVGIG (reference sequence). The CDR3 has 15 amino acids.

By sample fraction, this clone is medium-sized. V gene TRBV2 combines with J gene TRBJ2-7, with D maybe TRBD2 (6 bases). Germline values: CDR1 SNHLY, CDR2 FYNNEI. The CDR3 sequence is 14 residues long. V was shortened by 6 bases and J by 1 base, with 13 bases between the two germline ends. CDR3 sequence reads: CASRSGTQSYEQYF. DNA for the CDR3: TGTGCCAGCAGGTCGGGGACTCAATCCTACGAGCAGTACTTC.

This clone is deemed medium-sized. The same CDR3 arises from other DNA sequences in this sample as well. The rearrangement uses TRBV28 and TRBJ1-5; the match to TRBD1 covers 7 bases. The germline V gene encodes CDR1 MDHEN and CDR2 SYDVKM. V shed 5 bases, J shed 9 bases, and the junction held 7 bases outside the gene matches. The CDR3 is made up of 13 amino acids. The chain's CDR3 is CASSLTGVGPQHF. The DNA of the CDR3 is TGTGCCAGCAGTCTCACAGGGGTAGGGCCCCAGCATTTT.

On this clone: A much larger clone lies one base from this, so it may be a read error. V and J are TRBV14 and TRBJ2-5; D possibly corresponds to TRBD1 (6 bases). Germline CDR1 SGHDN, CDR2 FVKESK. Trimming left V 5 bases short and J 3 bases short, with 16 bases between. The CDR3 contains 15 residues. Written as DNA, the CDR3 is TGTGCCAGCAGCACAACCCCCGACAGGAAAGAGACCCAGTACTTC. Translation: CASSTTPDRKETQYF.

This clone has ten or more counts. The chain combines TRBV20-1 with TRBJ2-3, with TRBD2 matching over 8 bases. Germline CDR1 and CDR2: DFQATT and SNEGSKA (reference sequence). J was trimmed by 0 bases and V by 6 bases; bases with no gene match: 2. This CDR3 comprises 13 residues. CDR3 coding DNA: TGCAGTGCGTCTAGCGGGAGCACAGATACGCAGTATTTT. As protein: CSASSGSTDTQYF.

There are many counts of this clone. The J gene is TRBJ2-4, the V gene TRBV5-1; 8 bases are shared with TRBD1. This CDR3 comprises 13 residues. The germline gives CDR1 SGHRS, CDR2 YFSETQ. The J segment lost 8 bases and the V segment lost 4 bases, leaving 5 bases of the junction unmatched. In nucleotides, the CDR3 is TGCGCCAGCAGCGTGGACAGGGCGGACATTCAGTACTTC. Its protein product is CASSVDRADIQYF.

In its sample, this clone was seen many times. Because the CDR3 is missing its conserved closing phenylalanine or tryptophan, this is likely a read error. No DNA is shown, since the ends of the CDR3 on it are uncertain; the CDR3 is the one TCRdb lists. The sample carries other DNA sequences with the same CDR3. The V and J genes are TRBV12-3 or TRBV12-4 and TRBJ2-4; whether TRBD1, the table's D call, matches the DNA was not checked. The CDR3 has 15 amino acids, counting both end residues. This CDR3 is CASSLIFFLVGPNGG.